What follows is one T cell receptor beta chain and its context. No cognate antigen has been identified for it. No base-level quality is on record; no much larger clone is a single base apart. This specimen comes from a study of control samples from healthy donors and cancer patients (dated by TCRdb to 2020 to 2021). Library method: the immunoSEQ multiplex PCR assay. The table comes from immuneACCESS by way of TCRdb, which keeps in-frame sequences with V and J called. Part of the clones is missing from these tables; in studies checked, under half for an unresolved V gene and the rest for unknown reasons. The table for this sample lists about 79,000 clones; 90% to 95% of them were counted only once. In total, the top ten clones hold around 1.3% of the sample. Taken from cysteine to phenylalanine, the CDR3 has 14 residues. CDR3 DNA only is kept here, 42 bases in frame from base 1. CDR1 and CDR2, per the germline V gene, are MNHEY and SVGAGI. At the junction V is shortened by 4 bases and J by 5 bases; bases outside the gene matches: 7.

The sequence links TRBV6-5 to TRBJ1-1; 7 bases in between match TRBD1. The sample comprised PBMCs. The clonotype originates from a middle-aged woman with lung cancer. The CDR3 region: CASSFSAGGTEAFF. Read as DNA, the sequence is TGTGCCAGCAGTTTTTCTGCAGGGGGGACTGAAGCTTTCTTT.